The 27 T cell receptor beta chains below all came from one sample that was sequenced in a study of blood T cell repertoires in COVID-19 (dated by TCRdb to 2018 to 2021). Library prep was done by the immunoSEQ multiplex PCR assay. Drawn from immuneACCESS, this table holds only the in-frame rearrangements with V and J called that TCRdb kept. Clones are partly lost; checked studies trace under half to an unresolved V gene and leave the rest unexplained. This sample holds about 160,000 clones; more than 70% were observed only once. The top ten constitute less than 3% of the sample. The sample consisted of peripheral blood. The receptors were sampled from a man between 60 and 70 years old with acute or convalescent COVID-19.

The rearrangement joins TRBV5-4 to TRBJ1-1; D is unresolved. Germline V gene data show CDR1 as SGHNT and CDR2 as YYREEE (reference sequence). The length of the CDR3 is 15 residues. Between the trimmed V and J ends, which lost 1 base and 5 bases, there was a span of 15 bases. Here the CDR3 reads CASSLLRQGRTEAFF. As DNA, the CDR3 is TGTGCCAGCAGCTTGTTACGGCAAGGGAGGACTGAAGCTTTCTTT. Looking up the rest from reference TRBV5-4 and TRBJ1-1 gives the full variable domain: ETGVTQSPTHLIKTRGQQVTLRCSSQSGHNTVSWYQQALGQGPQFIFQYYREEENGRGNFPPRFSGLQFPNYSSELNVNALELDDSALYLCASSLLRQGRTEAFFGQGTRLTVV.

This clone was counted between two and nine times. V gene TRBV2 combines with J gene TRBJ1-1; D is undetermined. CDR1 SNHLY and CDR2 FYNNEI come from the germline V gene. V gave up 7 bases and J gave up 0 bases, with 9 bases separating them. The CDR3 loop spans 13 amino acids. The CDR3 nucleotides read TGTGCCAGCATACTCGAGATGAACACTGAAGCTTTCTTT. Translating gives CASILEMNTEAFF.

This sequence joins TRBV6-5 and TRBJ1-2; D is perhaps TRBD1 (5 bases). Trimming took 4 bases from V and 2 from J, leaving 11 bases between them. Germline CDR1 reads MNHEY; CDR2 reads SVGAGI. This CDR3 is built from 14 residues. The CDR3 loop is CASSSPWGNYGYTF. CDR3 bases: TGTGCCAGCAGTTCCCCGTGGGGCAACTATGGCTACACCTTC.

This clone was detected only once. CDR3 bases: TGTGCCAGCAGCTACCGCCGGGACAGGGGGCTCTACGAGCAGTACTTC. Its translation is CASSYRRDRGLYEQYF. The chain combines TRBV7-8 with TRBJ2-7, with 12 positions matching TRBD1. CDR1 and CDR2 from the germline V gene are SGHVS and FQNEAQ. J lost 3 bases, V lost 4 bases, and 7 bases had no gene match. CDR3 length: 16 residues.

Only one count was recorded for this clone. The rearrangement links TRBV5-1 to TRBJ1-4; D unclear. V was cut by 1 base and J by 0 bases, with 7 bases left in between. CDR1 is SGHRS, CDR2 YFSETQ, per germline. The CDR3 is made up of 15 amino acids. In DNA, the CDR3 is TGCGCCAGCAGCTTGAGGGAGGCAACTAATGAAAAACTGTTTTTT. Protein sequence: CASSLREATNEKLFF.

This chain connects TRBV7-3 to TRBJ1-1; 8 bases agree with TRBD1. Looked up from germline, CDR1 is SGHTA and CDR2 is FQGTGA. V shed 4 bases, J shed 0 bases, and the junction held 1 base outside the gene matches. CDR3 size: 14 residues. The CDR3 region is CASSSTGVNTEAFF. CDR3 nucleotide sequence: TGTGCCAGCAGCTCGACAGGGGTGAACACTGAAGCTTTCTTT.

The chain couples TRBV3-1 (or the pseudogene TRBV3-2) to TRBJ2-1; D remains ambiguous. Per germline, CDR1 LGHDT and CDR2 YNNKEL (reference sequence). Deletions cut 2 bases from V and 10 bases from J, with 15 bases between. The CDR3 has 14 amino acids. The CDR3 DNA follows: TGTGCCAGCAGCCAATTGGCTGAGCGAGAGGAGCAGTTCTTC. Its translation: CASSQLAEREEQFF.

This chain joins TRBV6-5 and TRBJ1-1; TRBD1 matches 7 bases. Germline assignment: CDR1 MNHEY and CDR2 SVGAGI. This CDR3 region has 13 residues. Unmatched junction bases numbered 6, after V lost 11 bases and J lost 0 bases. This CDR3 is CASWTGLNTEAFF. The CDR3 DNA sequence: TGTGCCTCATGGACAGGTTTGAACACTGAAGCTTTCTTT.

V gene TRBV5-5 combines with J gene TRBJ2-2; TRBD1 aligns across 8 bases. The CDR3 covers 17 residues. Germline CDR1 and CDR2: SGHKS and YYEKEE (reference sequence). V lost 3 bases and J lost 0; bases outside the gene matches: 7. Here the CDR3 reads CASSSAQGAANTGELFF. In nucleotides, the CDR3 is TGTGCCAGCAGCTCGGCGCAGGGGGCCGCGAACACCGGGGAGCTGTTTTTT.

The chain employs TRBV5-1 and TRBJ1-4, with D perhaps TRBD1 (6 bases). The germline V gene has CDR1 SGHRS and CDR2 YFSETQ. Between the trimmed V and J ends, which lost 2 bases and 0 bases, there was a span of 11 bases. The CDR3 is made up of 16 amino acids. This CDR3 reads CASSFGQIATNEKLFF. CDR3 nucleotides: TGCGCCAGCAGCTTTGGACAGATCGCAACTAATGAAAAACTGTTTTTT.

The V and J genes are TRBV6-4 and TRBJ1-2, with D possibly being TRBD1 (5 bases). V was shortened by 2 bases and J by 1 base, with 11 bases between the two germline ends. The V gene's germline CDR1 is MRHNA and CDR2 SNTAGT. This CDR3 is 15 amino acids long. The CDR3 DNA follows: TGTGCCAGCAGTGACATCGGGGGTAATAACTATGGCTACACCTTC. It translates to CASSDIGGNNYGYTF.

This chain uses TRBV5-1 with TRBJ1-1; 8 bases are shared with TRBD1. The CDR3 is 15 residues long. V shed 2 bases and J 2 bases; nucleotides not matched to a gene: 5. Per the germline V gene, CDR1 is SGHRS and CDR2 is YFSETQ. The CDR3 loop reads CASSLPGTGNTEAFF. The CDR3 coding sequence is TGCGCCAGCAGCTTACCCGGGACAGGTAACACTGAAGCTTTCTTT.

The V call is TRBV11-1, the J call TRBJ2-7, with 7 bases lining up with TRBD1. The germline CDR1 and CDR2 sequences are SGHAT and FQDESV (reference sequence). The CDR3 runs 15 residues. Trimming removed 4 bases from V and 3 bases from J; junction bases left unmatched: 9. CDR3 loop: CASSYDRVRVYEQYF. The CDR3 DNA sequence: TGTGCCAGCAGCTACGACAGGGTTCGAGTCTACGAGCAGTACTTC.

This clone was counted a few times. The chain combines TRBV27 with TRBJ1-1; D perhaps matches TRBD1 (6 bases). Germline assignment: CDR1 MNHEY and CDR2 SMNVEV (reference sequence). V was shortened by 3 bases and J by 2 bases, with 13 bases between the two germline ends. The CDR3 contains 15 residues. In DNA, the CDR3 is TGTGCCAGCAGTTTTCGGCAGGGGCGAAACACTGAAGCTTTCTTT. This codes for CASSFRQGRNTEAFF.

The rearrangement uses TRBV6-4 and TRBJ2-1; TRBD1 matches 10 bases. Germline trimming cut 6 bases from V and 7 bases from J; bases unmatched to any gene: 9. The CDR3 is made up of 15 amino acids. Germline V gene lookup returns CDR1 MRHNA and CDR2 SNTAGT. This CDR3 reads CASSRGQGVSNEQFF. In nucleotides, the CDR3 is TGTGCCAGCAGCCGCGGACAGGGGGTCTCAAATGAGCAGTTCTTC.

The rearrangement links TRBV3-1 (or the pseudogene TRBV3-2) to TRBJ2-1; the match to TRBD1 covers 7 bases. The CDR3 is 15 residues long. Unmatched junction bases numbered 10, after V lost 7 bases and J lost 4 bases. In germline, CDR1 is LGHDT, CDR2 YNNKEL (reference sequence). CDR3 in DNA: TGTGCCAGCACCCCAAGGGACAGAGCTTACAATGAGCAGTTCTTC. Translated: CASTPRDRAYNEQFF.

This clone was found once. The V and J genes are TRBV5-8 and TRBJ2-7; 9 bases agree with TRBD2. Per the germline V gene, CDR1 is SGHTS and CDR2 is YDEGEE. CDR3 length equals 15 residues. V dropped 5 bases and J dropped 0; count of bases not matched to a gene: 6. The CDR3 coding sequence is TGTGCCAGCAGTCCCGGACTAGCGTCCTCCTACGAGCAGTACTTC. Its translation is CASSPGLASSYEQYF.

This clone was seen just once. The rearrangement joins TRBV7-2 to TRBJ2-1; TRBD1 aligns across 8 bases. Germline CDR1 and CDR2: SGHTA and FQGNSA. The CDR3 extends over 14 amino acids. V lost 5 bases and J lost 14; bases outside the gene matches: 14. The CDR3 DNA is TGTGCCAGCAGCCTCGGGACAGGCCCTTTGTTAGAGTTCTTC. Translated, it gives CASSLGTGPLLEFF.

As for this clone: Other nucleotide sequences in the sample specify the same CDR3. CDR3 sequence reads: CASSFLGNTIYF. For the CDR3, the DNA is TGTGCCAGCAGCTTTCTCGGAAACACCATATATTTT. The chain recombines TRBV12-3 or TRBV12-4 with TRBJ1-3, with D uncertain. This CDR3 spans 12 amino acids. Deletions cut 6 bases from V and 4 bases from J, with 7 bases between.

The V and J genes are TRBV14 and TRBJ1-1; the match to TRBD1 covers 7 bases. The CDR3 has 14 amino acids. The J segment lost 6 bases and the V segment lost 2 bases, leaving 6 bases of the junction unmatched. CDR1 SGHDN and CDR2 FVKESK come from the germline V gene. CDR3 amino acids: CASSQYGTAAEAFF. CDR3 DNA sequence: TGTGCCAGCAGCCAATATGGGACAGCTGCTGAAGCTTTCTTT.

The V gene is TRBV6-6, the J gene TRBJ2-2; TRBD1 aligns across 9 bases. The CDR3 extends over 15 amino acids. V was pared by 6 bases and J by 3 bases, with 5 bases of the junction left unmatched. Looked up from germline, CDR1 is MNHNY and CDR2 is SVGAGI (reference sequence). The CDR3 loop is CASRRDRGDTGELFF. The CDR3 nucleotides read TGTGCCAGCAGACGAGACAGGGGGGACACCGGGGAGCTGTTTTTT.

The chain has TRBV6-5 and TRBJ2-5, with 7 bases lining up with TRBD1. Unmatched junction bases numbered 6, after V lost 6 bases and J lost 2 bases. CDR1 and CDR2 (germline): MNHEY, SVGAGI. The CDR3 length is 14 residues. The DNA of the CDR3 is TGTGCCAGCAGACGTTGGGACAGTCAAGAGACCCAGTACTTC. This encodes CASRRWDSQETQYF.

The V and J genes are TRBV2 and TRBJ1-1; D remains unclear. The V gene lost 7 bases and the J gene lost 5 bases, with 14 bases spanning the gap. The CDR3 contains 13 residues. CDR1 SNHLY and CDR2 FYNNEI come from the germline V gene. DNA for the CDR3: TGTGCCAGCATTACGCAGGCTATTACTGAAGCTTTCTTT. Its translation: CASITQAITEAFF.

The chain couples TRBV6-5 to TRBJ2-7, with 8 bases fitting TRBD2. The J segment lost 5 bases and the V segment lost 6 bases, leaving 12 bases of the junction unmatched. Germline CDR1 and CDR2: MNHEY and SVGAGI. The CDR3 is 15 residues long. Here the CDR3 reads CASSPGSRGADEQYF. The CDR3 coding sequence is TGTGCCAGCAGCCCGGGTTCGCGGGGGGCGGACGAGCAGTACTTC.

CDR3 sequence: CASSLVSGQGYTGELFF. The DNA of the CDR3 is TGTGCCAGCAGTTTGGTCTCTGGACAGGGTTACACCGGGGAGCTGTTTTTT. V is TRBV27 and J is TRBJ2-2; 8 bases match TRBD1. CDR3 length: 17 amino acids. Germline CDR1 and CDR2: MNHEY and SMNVEV (reference sequence). Losses at the gene ends were 3 bases for V and 3 bases for J; bases not matched to a gene: 9.

This clone was recorded only once. The chain is built from TRBV6-5 and TRBJ1-5; the match to TRBD1 covers 7 bases. This CDR3 region has 14 residues. Germline assignment: CDR1 MNHEY and CDR2 SVGAGI. The J segment lost 3 bases and the V segment lost 6 bases, leaving 5 bases of the junction unmatched. The CDR3 region has the DNA TGTGCCAGCAGAGCCGGGACAGACAATCAGCCCCAGCATTTT. This gives the protein CASRAGTDNQPQHF.

This rearrangement joins TRBV7-9 to TRBJ2-2; the D is unclear. With 3 bases removed from V and 8 bases from J, the gap between germline ends came to 4 bases. CDR3 length equals 11 residues. CDR1 is SEHNR and CDR2 is FQNEAQ in the germline V gene (reference sequence). The CDR3 loop is CASSFGGELFF. Written as DNA, the CDR3 is TGTGCCAGCAGCTTCGGTGGGGAGCTGTTTTTT.